Presented here are 29 T cell receptor beta chains from one specimen sequenced in a study of cytomegalovirus exposure and HLA in healthy donors. Measured with immunoSEQ multiplex PCR; TCRdb has only the in-frame clones, and not every one. The data show approximately 76,000 clones, 94% seen once. Sequencing used PBMCs. These receptors originate from a woman aged 18-35 years in good health and CMV-seronegative.

V gene TRBV2 combines with J gene TRBJ1-2; TRBD1 matches at 8 bases. CDR3 length: 14 residues. Per the germline V gene, CDR1 is SNHLY and CDR2 is FYNNEI. With V trimmed by 5 bases and J by 1 base, 3 bases remained unmatched. The CDR3 sequence: CASSRTGLNYGYTF. In DNA, the CDR3 is TGTGCCAGCAGTAGGACAGGGCTTAACTATGGCTACACCTTC. Drawing the rest from reference TRBV2 and TRBJ1-2, the complete variable domain is EPEVTQTPSHQVTQMGQEVILRCVPISNHLYFYWYRQILGQKVEFLVSFYNNEISEKSEIFDDQFSVERPDGSNFTLKIRSTKLEDSAMYFCASSRTGLNYGYTFGSGTRLTVV.

This clone occurred once. This chain links TRBV7-9 with TRBJ1-1, with D possibly matching TRBD1 (6 bases). CDR1 is SEHNR, CDR2 FQNEAQ, per germline (reference sequence). The ends were cut back, 10 bases at V and 8 bases at J, with 14 bases in the middle. CDR3 length equals 11 residues. CDR3 loop: CATGQSPEAFF. Written as DNA, the CDR3 is TGTGCCACCGGACAGTCCCCGGAAGCTTTCTTT.

CDR3 residues: CASRDSDLAKNIQYF. The CDR3 DNA reads TGTGCCAGCCGGGACAGCGATCTAGCCAAAAACATTCAGTACTTC. The chain recombines TRBV19 with TRBJ2-4, with TRBD1 matching over 7 bases. The CDR3 has 15 amino acids. V lost 9 bases, J lost 0 bases, and 8 bases stayed unmatched. CDR1 is LNHDA and CDR2 is SQIVND in the germline V gene (reference sequence).

J is TRBJ1-2 and V is TRBV28, with 8 bases lining up with TRBD1. J gave up 2 bases and V 9 bases, and 8 bases lay outside the gene matches. CDR1 and CDR2 (germline): MDHEN, SYDVKM. There are 14 residues in the CDR3. The CDR3 DNA is TGTGCCAGTACACCGGGACAGGCGAACTATGGCTACACCTTC. It yields the protein CASTPGQANYGYTF.

This clone appeared once. V gene TRBV6-1 combines with J gene TRBJ2-5, with 7 bases matching TRBD1. The J segment lost 0 bases and the V segment lost 2 bases, leaving 9 bases of the junction unmatched. Germline V lookup: CDR1 MNHNS, CDR2 SASEGT. The CDR3 loop spans 17 amino acids. The CDR3 region has the DNA TGTGCCAGCAGTGAAAAGACAGGGCTTGCTTACCAAGAGACCCAGTACTTC. Translating it yields CASSEKTGLAYQETQYF.

The chain couples TRBV5-6 to TRBJ2-1, with a weak D call TRBD2 (6 bases). Trimming took 4 bases from V and 7 from J, leaving 18 bases between them. The CDR3 extends over 15 amino acids. Germline CDR1 reads SGHDT; CDR2 reads YYEEEE. For the CDR3, the DNA is TGTGCCAGCAGCCCGGTGGTACGTGGGGGGAATGAGCAGTTCTTC. Translating it yields CASSPVVRGGNEQFF.

This clone occurred once. This chain uses TRBV4-3 with TRBJ2-6; 7 nucleotides match TRBD1. V shed 0 bases, J shed 0 bases, and the junction held 5 bases outside the gene matches. The CDR3 is 18 amino acids. Germline-derived CDR1 and CDR2 are LGHNA and YSLEER. The CDR3 spells CASSQDEQGTSGANVLTF. For the CDR3, the DNA is TGCGCCAGCAGCCAAGACGAACAGGGGACCTCTGGGGCCAACGTCCTGACTTTC.

The chain combines TRBV28 with TRBJ1-2; D ambiguous. The CDR3 sequence is 16 residues long. The germline gives CDR1 MDHEN, CDR2 SYDVKM. V dropped 1 base and J dropped 1 base, with 13 bases sitting between them. For the CDR3, the DNA is TGTGCCAGCAGTTTATTCGGGTTAGTGGGTAACTATGGCTACACCTTC. Its protein is CASSLFGLVGNYGYTF.

The gene calls are TRBV19 and TRBJ1-1; D is uncertain. Germline V gives CDR1 LNHDA, CDR2 SQIVND (reference sequence). Trimming shortened V by 7 bases and J by 7 bases, and 13 bases separated the two germline ends. This CDR3 spans 12 amino acids. For the CDR3, the DNA is TGTGCCAGTAAAGGGAGGCTCAGTGAAGCTTTCTTT. Translated, it gives CASKGRLSEAFF. Drawing the rest from reference TRBV19 and TRBJ1-1, the complete variable domain is DGGITQSPKYLFRKEGQNVTLSCEQNLNHDAMYWYRQDPGQGLRLIYYSQIVNDFQKGDIAEGYSVSREKKESFPLTVTSAQKNPTAFYLCASKGRLSEAFFGQGTRLTVV.

The chain employs TRBV7-9 and TRBJ1-2, with 8 bases lining up with TRBD1. From germline, CDR1 is SEHNR and CDR2 FQNEAQ (reference sequence). The CDR3 sequence is 18 residues long. V shed 4 bases, J shed 8 bases, and the junction held 21 bases outside the gene matches. The DNA for the CDR3 is TGTGCCAGCAGCTCCACTATTCCCGACAGGGGAACTCAGAGAGGCTACACCTTC. It translates to CASSSTIPDRGTQRGYTF.

Only one count was recorded for this clone. The rearrangement joins TRBV5-1 to TRBJ1-1, with D possibly TRBD1 on 5 matching bases. The CDR3 runs to 13 residues. V lost 1 base, J lost 1 base, and 5 bases lay in between. Germline CDR1 is SGHRS and CDR2 is YFSETQ. The CDR3 DNA reads as TGCGCCAGCAGCTTGACAGGGAACACTGAAGCTTTCTTT. Its translation: CASSLTGNTEAFF.

The chain carries TRBV18 and TRBJ1-5, with D possibly being TRBD1 (5 bases). The germline CDR1 and CDR2 sequences are KGHSH and LQKENI. The CDR3 covers 13 residues. V dropped 4 bases and J dropped 1 base, with 5 bases sitting between them. CDR3 sequence: CASSQGSNQPQHF. As DNA, the CDR3 is TGTGCCAGCTCACAGGGGAGCAATCAGCCCCAGCATTTT.

The rearrangement links TRBV29-1 to TRBJ2-1; TRBD2 aligns across 7 bases. Germline V gene sequence: CDR1 SQVTM, CDR2 ANQGSEA. CDR3 length: 13 amino acids. V lost 6 bases, J lost 4 bases, and 6 bases stayed unmatched. The CDR3: CSVAGTTYNEQFF. CDR3 DNA: TGCAGCGTGGCCGGGACTACTTACAATGAGCAGTTCTTC.

The chain recombines TRBV29-1 with TRBJ2-5, with D unclear. The CDR3 sequence is 12 residues long. V gave up 3 bases and J gave up 4 bases, with 9 bases separating them. Germline CDR1 reads SQVTM; CDR2 reads ANQGSEA. The DNA of the CDR3 is TGCAGCGTTGAGGGCCTGAGAGAGACCCAGTACTTC. It is translated as CSVEGLRETQYF.

V and J are TRBV9 and TRBJ1-2, with 8 bases fitting TRBD1. Germline CDR1 reads SGDLS; CDR2 reads YYNGEE. This CDR3 is 15 amino acids long. Unmatched junction bases numbered 6, after V lost 4 bases and J lost 1 base. The CDR3 DNA reads TGTGCCAGCAGCCCCGGACAGGGAAGTAACTATGGCTACACCTTC. It specifies CASSPGQGSNYGYTF.

The chain uses TRBV7-2 and TRBJ2-7; 8 bases map to TRBD1. The CDR3 is 14 residues long. The germline gives CDR1 SGHTA, CDR2 FQGNSA. V dropped 3 bases and J dropped 7; count of bases not matched to a gene: 8. The DNA of the CDR3 is TGTGCCAGCAGCTTCCAGGGGGCTGCAGGGGAGCAGTACTTC. This sequence encodes CASSFQGAAGEQYF.

The chain joins TRBV14 to TRBJ1-2; TRBD1 might be the D (5 bases). Germline V gene sequence: CDR1 SGHDN, CDR2 FVKESK. This CDR3 is built from 15 residues. The V end was cut by 1 base, the J end by 8 bases, with 17 bases between. The CDR3 protein is CASSQVDSAVGGYTF. CDR3 nucleotides: TGTGCCAGCAGCCAAGTCGACAGTGCCGTTGGCGGCTACACCTTC.

This chain uses TRBV29-1 with TRBJ2-7, with 8 bases lining up with TRBD1. Germline CDR1 and CDR2: SQVTM and ANQGSEA. The V and J ends lost 5 bases and 3 bases, in that order; junction bases with no gene match: 6. This CDR3 is 13 amino acids long. The CDR3 reads CSVSQGAGYEQYF. CDR3 nucleotide sequence: TGCAGCGTTAGCCAGGGGGCGGGCTACGAGCAGTACTTC.

The rearrangement links TRBV6-1 to TRBJ1-1; unclear D gene. The germline V gene has CDR1 MNHNS and CDR2 SASEGT. This CDR3 spans 13 amino acids. Between the trimmed V and J ends, which lost 7 bases and 4 bases, there was a span of 13 bases. CDR3 nucleotide sequence: TGTGCCAGCATGTACTCTAGGATCACTGAAGCTTTCTTT. It specifies CASMYSRITEAFF.

The chain combines TRBV27 with TRBJ2-5, with D possibly TRBD2 on 6 matching bases. V lost 0 bases and J 7 bases, leaving 15 bases between the germline ends. The CDR3 extends over 15 amino acids. The germline V gene encodes CDR1 MNHEY and CDR2 SMNVEV (reference sequence). Here the CDR3 DNA reads TGTGCCAGCAGTTTATCGGCCGGGGGTGGAGTGACCCAGTACTTC. Amino acid sequence: CASSLSAGGGVTQYF.

This chain connects TRBV30 to TRBJ2-3; D is uncertain. The CDR3 consists of 14 residues. The germline V gene has CDR1 GTSNPN and CDR2 SVGIG (reference sequence). The germline V and J ends were trimmed by 0 bases and 3 bases, with 10 bases remaining between them. CDR3: CAWSVRKTTDTQYF. In DNA, the CDR3 is TGTGCCTGGAGTGTACGGAAGACTACAGATACGCAGTATTTT.

Only one count was recorded for this clone. V gene TRBV2 combines with J gene TRBJ1-3, with D maybe TRBD1 (6 bases). The CDR3 loop spans 17 amino acids. The germline V gene encodes CDR1 SNHLY and CDR2 FYNNEI. The V end was cut by 5 bases, the J end by 4 bases, with 21 bases between. The CDR3 reads CASSFSAGDVLGNTIYF. The DNA of the CDR3 is TGTGCCAGCAGTTTCTCGGCAGGGGACGTTTTGGGAAACACCATATATTTT. The variable domain in full, with the rest retrieved from reference TRBV2 and TRBJ1-3, is EPEVTQTPSHQVTQMGQEVILRCVPISNHLYFYWYRQILGQKVEFLVSFYNNEISEKSEIFDDQFSVERPDGSNFTLKIRSTKLEDSAMYFCASSFSAGDVLGNTIYFGEGSWLTVV.

J is TRBJ2-7 and V is TRBV6-6; TRBD2 matches 7 bases. Germline V CDR1 and CDR2: MNHNY, SVGAGI (reference sequence). V lost 5 bases, J lost 1 base, and 5 bases stayed unmatched. The CDR3 sequence is 14 residues long. The CDR3 coding sequence is TGTGCCAGCAGTACCATACTAGCGTCCTACGAGCAGTACTTC. Translating gives CASSTILASYEQYF.

With regard to this clone: The junction does not match germline at one end; this may be a read error. V and J are TRBV29-1 and TRBJ1-4; tentative D call: TRBD1 (5 bases). Germline values: CDR1 SQVTM, CDR2 ANQGSEA. The CDR3 has 15 residues. DNA for the CDR3: TGCATCGTTGGGGCGGGGATCGGTCCCAATGAAAAACTGTTTTTT. This gives the protein CIVGAGIGPNEKLFF.

This chain connects TRBV15 to TRBJ1-1; 10 nucleotides match TRBD1. This CDR3 is built from 15 residues. Germline CDR1 and CDR2: LNHNV and YYDKDF (reference sequence). The V and J ends lost 4 bases and 1 base, in that order; junction bases with no gene match: 3. The CDR3 reads CATSKGTGANTEAFF. The CDR3, as DNA: TGTGCCACCAGCAAAGGGACAGGGGCGAACACTGAAGCTTTCTTT. The full variable domain, completed using reference TRBV15 and TRBJ1-1, is DAMVIQNPRYQVTQFGKPVTLSCSQTLNHNVMYWYQQKSSQAPKLLFHYYDKDFNNEADTPDNFQSRRPNTSFCFLDIRSPGLGDTAMYLCATSKGTGANTEAFFGQGTRLTVV.

V usage is TRBV29-1 and J usage is TRBJ2-1, with TRBD1 identical over 9 bases. The V and J ends lost 5 bases and 4 bases, in that order; junction bases with no gene match: 12. Looked up from germline, CDR1 is SQVTM and CDR2 is ANQGSEA. The CDR3 totals 16 residues. The CDR3 coding sequence is TGCAGCGTTCGCTCGAGGCCGGGACAGGGTTACAATGAGCAGTTCTTC. Protein sequence: CSVRSRPGQGYNEQFF.

This chain uses TRBV7-2 with TRBJ1-2, with D tentatively TRBD1 (6 bases). The CDR3 contains 14 residues. V shed 4 bases and J shed 8 bases, with 17 bases lying between them. Germline V gives CDR1 SGHTA, CDR2 FQGNSA. The CDR3 loop is CASSSNQGSDGYTF. The CDR3 DNA reads as TGTGCCAGCAGCTCTAACCAGGGGAGCGACGGCTACACCTTC.

This clone was observed a single time. The chain combines TRBV27 with TRBJ1-1; TRBD1 aligns across 8 bases. This CDR3 region has 17 residues. V trimming: 4 bases; J trimming: 4 bases; junction bases outside the gene matches: 14. In germline, CDR1 is MNHEY, CDR2 SMNVEV (reference sequence). The CDR3 sequence is CASSSPTGAEGGTEAFF. The DNA of the CDR3 is TGTGCCAGCAGTTCTCCGACAGGGGCCGAAGGAGGCACTGAAGCTTTCTTT.

The rearrangement uses TRBV9 and TRBJ2-7; 7 bases agree with TRBD1. Trimming cost V 4 bases and J 0 bases; bases outside gene matches: 7. The CDR3 is 15 residues long. CDR1 SGDLS and CDR2 YYNGEE come from the germline V gene. For the CDR3, the DNA is TGTGCCAGCAGCCCGACAGGGTTAAGCTCCTACGAGCAGTACTTC. Protein sequence: CASSPTGLSSYEQYF.